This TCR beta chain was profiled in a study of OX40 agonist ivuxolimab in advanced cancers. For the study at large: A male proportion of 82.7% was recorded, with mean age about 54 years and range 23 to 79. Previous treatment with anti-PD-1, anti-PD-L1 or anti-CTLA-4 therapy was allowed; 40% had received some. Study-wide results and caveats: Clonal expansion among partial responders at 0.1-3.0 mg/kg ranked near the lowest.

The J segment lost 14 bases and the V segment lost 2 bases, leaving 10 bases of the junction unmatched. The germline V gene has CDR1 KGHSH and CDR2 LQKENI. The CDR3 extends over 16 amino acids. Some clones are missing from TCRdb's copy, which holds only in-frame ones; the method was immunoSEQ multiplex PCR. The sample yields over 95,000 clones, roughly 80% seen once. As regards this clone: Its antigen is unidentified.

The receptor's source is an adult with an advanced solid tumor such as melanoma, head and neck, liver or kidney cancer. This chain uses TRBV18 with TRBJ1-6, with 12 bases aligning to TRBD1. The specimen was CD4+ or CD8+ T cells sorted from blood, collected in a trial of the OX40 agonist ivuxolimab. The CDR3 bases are TGTGCCAGCTCACCAGGGACAGGGGGCGAAGGGGGGGCCCTCCACTTT. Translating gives CASSPGTGGEGGALHF.